The 20 T cell receptor beta chains given below trace back to one sample, sequenced in a study of OX40 agonist ivuxolimab in advanced cancers. Produced via immunoSEQ multiplex PCR; TCRdb's table is partial and in-frame only. Of approximately 15,000 clones in the sample, approximately 80% are singletons; the top ten hold under 40%. The sample was CD4+ or CD8+ T cells sorted from blood, taken in a trial of the OX40 agonist ivuxolimab. The receptor source for this set is an adult with an advanced solid tumor such as melanoma, head and neck, liver or kidney cancer.

This clone appeared a few times. CDR3 sequence (DNA): TGTGCCAGCTCACCAGGAGTAGAAAAACTGTTTTTT. Translating it yields CASSPGVEKLFF. The rearrangement uses TRBV18 and TRBJ1-4; D is unclear. The V end lost 2 bases, the J end lost 8 bases, and 6 bases lay between the germline ends. Germline loops: CDR1 KGHSH, CDR2 LQKENI. CDR3 length equals 12 residues.

J is TRBJ2-5 and V is TRBV7-2; D might be TRBD2 (5 bases). There are 16 residues in the CDR3. Germline lookup yields CDR1 SGHTA and CDR2 FQGNSA. Trimming shortened V by 7 bases and J by 2 bases, and 20 bases separated the two germline ends. Here the CDR3 reads CASTTLGWGVQETQYF. As DNA, the CDR3 is TGTGCCAGCACCACCTTGGGGTGGGGAGTTCAAGAGACCCAGTACTTC. Looking up the rest from reference TRBV7-2 and TRBJ2-5 gives the full variable domain: GAGVSQSPSNKVTEKGKDVELRCDPISGHTALYWYRQSLGQGLEFLIYFQGNSAPDKSGLPSDRFSAERTGGSVSTLTIQRTQQEDSAVYLCASTTLGWGVQETQYFGPGTRLLVL.

This clone has just a few counts. The chain has TRBV6-6 and TRBJ1-1; D is undetermined. The CDR3 totals 14 residues. In germline, CDR1 is MNHNY, CDR2 SVGAGI (reference sequence). The V end was cut by 6 bases, the J end by 0 bases, with 11 bases between. The CDR3 sequence is CASSPGQMNTEAFF. DNA for the CDR3: TGTGCCAGCAGCCCCGGTCAGATGAACACTGAAGCTTTCTTT.

This chain joins TRBV5-6 and TRBJ1-2; D not certain. CDR1 is SGHDT and CDR2 is YYEEEE in the germline V gene. The CDR3 loop spans 14 amino acids. Trimming took off 2 bases at V and 0 bases at J, with 8 bases between the two ends. In DNA form, the CDR3 reads TGTGCCAGCAGCTTAGTCAGGACTAACTATGGCTACACCTTC. Translation: CASSLVRTNYGYTF.

The chain couples TRBV12-5 to TRBJ2-1; 8 bases are a match to TRBD1. J gave up 8 bases and V 2 bases, and 5 bases lay outside the gene matches. The CDR3 is made up of 14 amino acids. The germline V gene has CDR1 LGHNT and CDR2 FRNRAP. The CDR3 DNA reads TGTGCTAGTGGTTTGCCGCAGGGGGCCGATGAGCAGTTCTTC. Amino acid sequence: CASGLPQGADEQFF.

The chain uses TRBV19 and TRBJ2-3; 7 bases agree with TRBD2. Per the germline V gene, CDR1 is LNHDA and CDR2 is SQIVND (reference sequence). This CDR3 region has 14 residues. V dropped 5 bases and J dropped 4; count of bases not matched to a gene: 6. Written as DNA, the CDR3 is TGTGCCAGTAGTTGGGCGGGGGACGCAGATACGCAGTATTTT. Translated, it gives CASSWAGDADTQYF.

The chain has TRBV10-3 and TRBJ2-1; D unresolved. The germline V gene encodes CDR1 ENHRY and CDR2 SYGVKD. Trimming took off 0 bases at V and 5 bases at J, with 2 bases between the two ends. This CDR3 has 12 amino acids. CDR3 sequence reads: CAISESDNEQFF. DNA of the CDR3: TGTGCCATCAGTGAGTCTGACAATGAGCAGTTCTTC.

This clone was counted only a few times. The chain combines TRBV7-9 with TRBJ2-7, with D possibly matching TRBD1 (6 bases). Germline assignment: CDR1 SEHNR and CDR2 FQNEAQ (reference sequence). The CDR3 has 13 residues. Trimming cost V 0 bases and J 4 bases, with 7 bases left between them. In DNA form, the CDR3 reads TGTGCCAGCAGCTTAGCCCAGGGGTACGAGCAGTACTTC. As protein: CASSLAQGYEQYF.

The V gene is TRBV7-9, the J gene TRBJ1-2; D is perhaps TRBD1 (5 bases). CDR3 length: 15 residues. V was trimmed by 10 bases and J by 6 bases, leaving 24 bases between them. Germline CDR1 SEHNR, CDR2 FQNEAQ (reference sequence). The CDR3 here is CAIPGRTGEGNGYTF. CDR3 nucleotides: TGTGCCATCCCCGGGAGGACGGGGGAGGGGAATGGCTACACCTTC.

This clone showed up just a few times. This rearrangement joins TRBV7-9 to TRBJ2-7; D may correspond to TRBD1 or TRBD2 (5 bases each). Trimming cost V 5 bases and J 0 bases, with 17 bases left between them. This CDR3 comprises 16 residues. Looked up from germline, CDR1 is SEHNR and CDR2 is FQNEAQ (reference sequence). For the CDR3, the DNA is TGTGCCAGCAGCCCCACCGGGGCGCTGAGCTCCTACGAGCAGTACTTC. As protein: CASSPTGALSSYEQYF.

This chain joins TRBV2 and TRBJ1-4; the D gene is possibly TRBD1 (6 bases). CDR1 SNHLY and CDR2 FYNNEI come from the germline V gene. The V end lost 8 bases, the J end lost 8 bases, and 24 bases lay between the germline ends. The CDR3 covers 16 residues. CDR3 region: CASLSPHEDRPEKLFF. The CDR3 DNA follows: TGTGCCAGCTTAAGTCCTCACGAGGACAGACCCGAAAAACTGTTTTTT.

Remarks on this clone: It is likely a read error: a sequence one base away is far more abundant. The sample holds other DNA sequences that translate to the same CDR3. This chain connects TRBV5-4 to TRBJ1-2; possible D gene TRBD1, 5 bases. CDR3 length equals 15 residues. Trimming removed 4 bases at V and 3 bases at J, with 16 bases between. Per germline, CDR1 SGHNT and CDR2 YYREEE (reference sequence). The DNA for the CDR3 is TGTGCCAGCAGCCCACTTCAACAGGACGACTATGGCTACACCTTC. This sequence encodes CASSPLQQDDYGYTF.

The chain joins TRBV5-5 to TRBJ1-5; TRBD1 might be the D (6 bases). Trimming took 0 bases from V and 4 from J, leaving 23 bases between them. CDR3 size: 19 residues. Germline V lookup: CDR1 SGHKS, CDR2 YYEKEE (reference sequence). This CDR3 reads CASSLDGQGTVLGNQPQHF. The CDR3 DNA reads TGTGCCAGCAGCTTGGATGGGCAGGGGACTGTTTTGGGGAATCAGCCCCAGCATTTT.

The chain carries TRBV19 and TRBJ2-1, with D perhaps TRBD2 (6 bases). CDR1 LNHDA and CDR2 SQIVND come from the germline V gene (reference sequence). The V end was cut by 6 bases, the J end by 5 bases, with 14 bases between. The CDR3 is 14 residues long. CDR3 in amino acids: CASSRDSWDNEQFF. CDR3 in DNA: TGTGCCAGTAGCCGGGACTCCTGGGACAATGAGCAGTTCTTC.

In this sample, this clone turned up once. V gene TRBV4-2 combines with J gene TRBJ2-3, with D possibly matching TRBD2 (6 bases). CDR3 length: 16 amino acids. The V end lost 1 base, the J end lost 2 bases, and 13 bases lay between the germline ends. The germline V gene has CDR1 LGHNA and CDR2 YNFKEQ. For the CDR3, the DNA is TGTGCCAGCAGCCAAGGAGGCGGGGCCCTCACAGATACGCAGTATTTT. Its translation is CASSQGGGALTDTQYF.

In its sample, this clone was seen a few times. The gene calls are TRBV9 and TRBJ2-5; a weak D match, TRBD1 (8 bases). Trimming took off 4 bases at V and 5 bases at J, with 18 bases between the two ends. Germline V CDR1 and CDR2: SGDLS, YYNGEE. This CDR3 contains 15 residues. The CDR3 protein is CASSPQGAGVETQYF. The CDR3 DNA reads TGTGCCAGCAGCCCTCAGGGGGCGGGGGTTGAGACCCAGTACTTC.

This rearrangement joins TRBV6-9 to TRBJ2-5, with 7 bases matching TRBD1. Germline CDR1 MNHGY, CDR2 SVAAGI. CDR3 size: 12 residues. The junction had 3 bases not matched to a gene; V was cut back by 6 bases and J by 5 bases. The CDR3 nucleotides are TGTGCCAGCAGCCAACAGGGGGAGACCCAGTACTTC. It is translated as CASSQQGETQYF.

The chain is built from TRBV2 and TRBJ2-3; D perhaps matches TRBD1 (5 bases). The CDR3 length is 11 residues. CDR1 SNHLY and CDR2 FYNNEI come from the germline V gene. This chain's CDR3 is CAPRVTDTQYF. CDR3 DNA sequence: TGTGCACCCAGGGTCACAGATACGCAGTATTTT.

The chain links TRBV5-1 to TRBJ2-5, with 10 bases that match TRBD1. Trimming cost V 3 bases and J 5 bases; bases outside gene matches: 7. Germline CDR1 reads SGHRS; CDR2 reads YFSETQ. The CDR3 is made up of 15 amino acids. CDR3 sequence (DNA): TGCGCCAGCAGCTCGCCCGGGACAGGGGTGGAGACCCAGTACTTC. Its translation is CASSSPGTGVETQYF. Supplemented by reference TRBV5-1 and TRBJ2-5, the full variable domain reads KAGVTQTPRYLIKTRGQQVTLSCSPISGHRSVSWYQQTPGQGLQFLFEYFSETQRNKGNFPGRFSGRQFSNSRSEMNVSTLELGDSALYLCASSSPGTGVETQYFGPGTRLLVL.

The chain uses TRBV19 and TRBJ1-4; 7 nucleotides align to TRBD1. With V trimmed by 5 bases and J by 0 bases, 6 bases remained unmatched. CDR1 is LNHDA and CDR2 is SQIVND in the germline V gene (reference sequence). This CDR3 has 16 residues. The CDR3 sequence is CASSPQGGATNEKLFF. The CDR3 bases are TGTGCCAGTAGTCCCCAGGGGGGCGCAACTAATGAAAAACTGTTTTTT.